This T cell receptor (beta chain) appears in the sequencing data of a study of T cells in Graves' hyperthyroidism and ophthalmopathy. Germline V gene data show CDR1 as ENHRY and CDR2 as SYGVKD. The CDR3 is 13 amino acids. V was pared by 6 bases and J by 3 bases, with 5 bases of the junction left unmatched. The study based diagnoses on clinical symptoms, serum thyroxine and TRAb, thyroid ultrasound and orbital computed tomography. From RNA transcripts, TCR beta CDR3 regions were amplified. TCR CDR3 underwent first-round RT-PCR with the HTBI primer set. TCRdb re-analysed the multiplex PCR reads in MiXCR, keeping a single row per CDR3 protein. This table has roughly 500,000 distinct CDR3 sequences, around 46% appearing once.

This receptor was identified in an adult woman with Graves' disease, either hyperthyroidism or ophthalmopathy (not recorded which). Sequencing was carried out using peripheral blood or thyroid tissue (not recorded which). The rearrangement uses TRBV10-3 and TRBJ2-7, with TRBD1 matching 7 bases. CDR3 amino acids: CAISRDSNYEQYF. CDR3 sequence (DNA): TGTGCCATCAGCCGGGACAGCAACTACGAGCAGTACTTC.